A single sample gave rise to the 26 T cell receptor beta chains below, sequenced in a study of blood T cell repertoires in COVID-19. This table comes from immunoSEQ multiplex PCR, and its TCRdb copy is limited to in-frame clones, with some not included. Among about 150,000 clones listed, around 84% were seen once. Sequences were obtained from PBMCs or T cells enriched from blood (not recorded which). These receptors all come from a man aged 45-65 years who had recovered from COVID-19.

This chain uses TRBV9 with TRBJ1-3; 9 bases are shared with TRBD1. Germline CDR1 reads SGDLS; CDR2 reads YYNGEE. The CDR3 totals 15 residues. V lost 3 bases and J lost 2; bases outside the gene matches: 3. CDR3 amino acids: CASSAWTGAGNTIYF. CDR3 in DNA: TGTGCCAGCAGCGCTTGGACAGGGGCTGGAAACACCATATATTTT.

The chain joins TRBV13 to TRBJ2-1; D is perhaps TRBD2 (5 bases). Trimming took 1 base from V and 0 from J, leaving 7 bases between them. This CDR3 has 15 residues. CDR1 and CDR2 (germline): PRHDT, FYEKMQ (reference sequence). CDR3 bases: TGTGCCAGCAGCTTAGCGGGGAGCTCCTACAATGAGCAGTTCTTC. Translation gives CASSLAGSSYNEQFF.

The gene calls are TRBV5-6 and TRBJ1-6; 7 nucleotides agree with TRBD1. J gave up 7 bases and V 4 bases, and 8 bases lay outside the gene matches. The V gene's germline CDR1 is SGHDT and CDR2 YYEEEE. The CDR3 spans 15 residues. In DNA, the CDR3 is TGTGCCAGCAGCACCTGGACAGGTCAGAATTCACCCCTCCACTTT. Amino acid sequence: CASSTWTGQNSPLHF.

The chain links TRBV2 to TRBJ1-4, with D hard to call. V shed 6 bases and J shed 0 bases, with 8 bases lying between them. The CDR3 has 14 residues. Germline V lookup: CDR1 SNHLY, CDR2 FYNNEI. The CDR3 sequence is CASSRFTTNEKLFF. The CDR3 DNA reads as TGTGCCAGCAGCCGTTTTACAACTAATGAAAAACTGTTTTTT.

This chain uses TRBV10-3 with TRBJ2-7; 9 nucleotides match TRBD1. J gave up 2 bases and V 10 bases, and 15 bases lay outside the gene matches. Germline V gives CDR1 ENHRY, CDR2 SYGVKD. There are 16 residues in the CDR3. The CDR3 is CATAGQGAFTPYEQYF. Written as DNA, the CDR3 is TGTGCCACGGCGGGACAGGGAGCATTCACACCCTACGAGCAGTACTTC.

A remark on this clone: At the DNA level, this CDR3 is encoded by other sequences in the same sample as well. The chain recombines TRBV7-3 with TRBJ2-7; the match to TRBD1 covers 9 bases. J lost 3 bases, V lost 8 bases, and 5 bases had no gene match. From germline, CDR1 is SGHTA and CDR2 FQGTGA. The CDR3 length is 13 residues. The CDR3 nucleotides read TGTGCCAGCTCGCCGGGACAGGGCTACGAGCAGTACTTC. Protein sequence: CASSPGQGYEQYF. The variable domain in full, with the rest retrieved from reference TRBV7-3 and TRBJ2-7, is GAGVSQTPSNKVTEKGKYVELRCDPISGHTALYWYRQSLGQGPEFLIYFQGTGAADDSGLPNDRFFAVRPEGSVSTLKIQRTERGDSAVYLCASSPGQGYEQYFGPGTRLTVT.

The CDR3 nucleotides are TGTGCCAGTAGTAACCTGATGTTCCGGGACAGGGGGCGCGACGAGCAGTACTTC. It encodes CASSNLMFRDRGRDEQYF. This chain joins TRBV19 and TRBJ2-7; 12 bases align to TRBD1. CDR3 length: 18 amino acids. Germline CDR1 is LNHDA and CDR2 is SQIVND (reference sequence). V shed 4 bases and J 5 bases; nucleotides not matched to a gene: 15.

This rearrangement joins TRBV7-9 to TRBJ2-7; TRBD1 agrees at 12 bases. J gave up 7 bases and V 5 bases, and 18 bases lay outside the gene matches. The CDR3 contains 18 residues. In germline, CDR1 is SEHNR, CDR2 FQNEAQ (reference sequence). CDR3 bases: TGTGCCAGCAGCCCTGAGCTTGGGACAGGGGGCCATTCTTATGAGCAGTACTTC. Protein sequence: CASSPELGTGGHSYEQYF. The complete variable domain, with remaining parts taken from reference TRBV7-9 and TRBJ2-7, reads DTGVSQNPRHKITKRGQNVTFRCDPISEHNRLYWYRQTLGQGPEFLTYFQNEAQLEKSRLLSDRFSAERPKGSFSTLEIQRTEQGDSAMYLCASSPELGTGGHSYEQYFGPGTRLTVT.

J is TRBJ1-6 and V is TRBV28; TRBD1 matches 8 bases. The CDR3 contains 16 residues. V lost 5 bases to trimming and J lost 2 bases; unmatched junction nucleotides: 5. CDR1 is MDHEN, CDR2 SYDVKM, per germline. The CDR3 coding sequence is TGTGCCAGCAGTCTACAGGGGGTTACCTATAATTCACCCCTCCACTTT. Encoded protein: CASSLQGVTYNSPLHF.

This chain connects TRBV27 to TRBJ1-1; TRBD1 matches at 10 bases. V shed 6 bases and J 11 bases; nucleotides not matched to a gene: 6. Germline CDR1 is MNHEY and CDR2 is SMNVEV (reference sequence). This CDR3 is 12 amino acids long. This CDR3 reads CASRRTGGSAFF. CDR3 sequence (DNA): TGTGCCAGCAGAAGGACAGGGGGGTCTGCTTTCTTT.

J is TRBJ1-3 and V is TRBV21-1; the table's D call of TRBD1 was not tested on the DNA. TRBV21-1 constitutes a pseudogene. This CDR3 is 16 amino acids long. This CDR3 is CASSNGQGANGNTIYF. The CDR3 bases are TGTGCCAGCAGCAACGGACAGGGGGCGAACGGAAACACCATATATTTT.

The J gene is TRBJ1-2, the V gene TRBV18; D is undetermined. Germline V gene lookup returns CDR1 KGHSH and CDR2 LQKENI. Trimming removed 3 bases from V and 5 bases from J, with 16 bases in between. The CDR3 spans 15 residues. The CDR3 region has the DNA TGTGCCAGCTCACCTAGAGCATACCGAGAATATGGCTACACCTTC. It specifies CASSPRAYREYGYTF.

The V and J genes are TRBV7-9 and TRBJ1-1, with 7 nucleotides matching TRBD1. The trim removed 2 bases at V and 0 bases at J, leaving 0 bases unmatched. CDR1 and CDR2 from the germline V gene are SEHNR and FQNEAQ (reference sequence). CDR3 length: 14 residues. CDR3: CASSLTGVNTEAFF. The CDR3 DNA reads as TGTGCCAGCAGCTTAACAGGGGTGAACACTGAAGCTTTCTTT.

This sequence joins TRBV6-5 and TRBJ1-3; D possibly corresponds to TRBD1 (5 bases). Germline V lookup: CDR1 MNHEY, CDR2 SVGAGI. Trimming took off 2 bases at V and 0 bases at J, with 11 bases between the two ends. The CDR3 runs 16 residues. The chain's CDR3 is CASSYAGGFSGNTIYF. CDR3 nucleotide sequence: TGTGCCAGCAGTTACGCGGGGGGGTTCTCTGGAAACACCATATATTTT.

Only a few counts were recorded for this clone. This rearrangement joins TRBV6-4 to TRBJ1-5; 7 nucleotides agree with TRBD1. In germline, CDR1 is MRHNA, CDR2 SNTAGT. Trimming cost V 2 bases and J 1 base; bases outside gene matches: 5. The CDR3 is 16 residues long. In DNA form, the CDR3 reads TGTGCCAGCAGTGACCCTTGGGGACAGAGCAATCAGCCCCAGCATTTT. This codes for CASSDPWGQSNQPQHF.

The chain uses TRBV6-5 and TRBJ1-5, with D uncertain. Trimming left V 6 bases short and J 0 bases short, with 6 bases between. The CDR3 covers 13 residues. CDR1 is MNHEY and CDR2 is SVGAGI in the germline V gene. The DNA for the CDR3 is TGTGCCAGCAGCACCTATAGCAATCAGCCCCAGCATTTT. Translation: CASSTYSNQPQHF.

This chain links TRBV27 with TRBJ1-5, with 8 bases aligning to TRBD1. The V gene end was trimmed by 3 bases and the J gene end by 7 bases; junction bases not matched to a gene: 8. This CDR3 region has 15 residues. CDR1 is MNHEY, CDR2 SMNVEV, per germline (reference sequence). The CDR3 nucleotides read TGTGCCAGCAGTTTCGCCGGACAGGGTCACCAGCCCCAGCATTTT. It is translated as CASSFAGQGHQPQHF.

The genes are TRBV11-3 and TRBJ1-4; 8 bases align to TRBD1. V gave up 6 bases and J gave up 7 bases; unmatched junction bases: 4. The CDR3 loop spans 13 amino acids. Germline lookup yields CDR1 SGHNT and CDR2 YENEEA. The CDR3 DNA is TGTGCCAGCAGTCCAGGACAGGGTGAAAAACTGTTTTTT. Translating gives CASSPGQGEKLFF.

The CDR3, as DNA: TGTGCCAGCTCACAAGACAGGGTCGGTCAGCCCCAGCATTTT. Protein product: CASSQDRVGQPQHF. The chain employs TRBV18 and TRBJ1-5, with 7 bases that match TRBD1. J lost 6 bases, V lost 4 bases, and 6 bases had no gene match. CDR1 and CDR2 (germline): KGHSH, LQKENI. The CDR3 extends over 14 amino acids.

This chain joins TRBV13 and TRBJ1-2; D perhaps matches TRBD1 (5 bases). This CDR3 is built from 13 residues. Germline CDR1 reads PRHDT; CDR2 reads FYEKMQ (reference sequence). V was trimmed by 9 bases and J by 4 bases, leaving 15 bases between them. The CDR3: CASTSKGSYGYTF. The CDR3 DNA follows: TGTGCCAGTACTTCAAAGGGGTCCTATGGCTACACCTTC.

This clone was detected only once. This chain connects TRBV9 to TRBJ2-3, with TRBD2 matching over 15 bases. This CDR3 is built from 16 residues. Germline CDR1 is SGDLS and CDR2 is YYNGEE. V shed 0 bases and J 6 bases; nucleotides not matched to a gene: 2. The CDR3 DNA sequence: TGTGCCAGCAGCGTAGGGACTAGCGGGGGGGCCGATACGCAGTATTTT. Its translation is CASSVGTSGGADTQYF.

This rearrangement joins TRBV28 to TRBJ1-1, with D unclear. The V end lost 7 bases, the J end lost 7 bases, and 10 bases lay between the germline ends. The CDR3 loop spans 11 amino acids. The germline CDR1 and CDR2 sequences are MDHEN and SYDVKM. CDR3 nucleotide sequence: TGTGCCAGCATTACGGTTGGTGAAGCTTTCTTT. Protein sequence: CASITVGEAFF.

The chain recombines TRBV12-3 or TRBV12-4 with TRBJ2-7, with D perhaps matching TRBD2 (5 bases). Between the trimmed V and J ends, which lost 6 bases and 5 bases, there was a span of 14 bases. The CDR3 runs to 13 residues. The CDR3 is CASSPSEEHEQYF. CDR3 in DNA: TGTGCCAGCAGCCCTTCGGAGGAACACGAGCAGTACTTC.

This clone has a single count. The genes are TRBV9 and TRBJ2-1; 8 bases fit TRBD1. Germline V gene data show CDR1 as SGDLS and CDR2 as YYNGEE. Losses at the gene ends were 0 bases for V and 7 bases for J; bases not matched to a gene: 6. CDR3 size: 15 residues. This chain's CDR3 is CASSVEAQGVNEQFF. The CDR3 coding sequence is TGTGCCAGCAGCGTAGAGGCACAGGGGGTTAATGAGCAGTTCTTC.

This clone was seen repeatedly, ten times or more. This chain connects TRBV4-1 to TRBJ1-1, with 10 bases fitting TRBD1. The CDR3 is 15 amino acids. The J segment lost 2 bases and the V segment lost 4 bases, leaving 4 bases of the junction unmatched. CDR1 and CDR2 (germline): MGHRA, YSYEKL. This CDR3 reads CASSPGTGANTEAFF. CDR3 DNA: TGCGCCAGCAGCCCCGGGACAGGGGCCAACACTGAAGCTTTCTTT.

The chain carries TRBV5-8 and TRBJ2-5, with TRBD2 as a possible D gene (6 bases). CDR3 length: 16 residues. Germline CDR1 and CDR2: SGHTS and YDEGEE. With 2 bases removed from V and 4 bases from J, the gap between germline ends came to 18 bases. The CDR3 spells CASSLGRGVNPETQYF. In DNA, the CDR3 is TGTGCCAGCAGCTTAGGTCGCGGGGTCAACCCAGAGACCCAGTACTTC.